This T cell receptor beta chain emerged from a study of T cell repertoires in cytomegalovirus infection. About the research overall: Public TCR beta signatures provided an indication of both CMV infection and a matching HLA type.

The V end lost 5 bases, the J end lost 5 bases, and 19 bases lay between the germline ends. CDR1 and CDR2 (germline): MNHEY, SMNVEV (reference sequence). This CDR3 is built from 15 residues. Regarding the study as a whole: Adding up the frequency of public TCR beta families identified people who carried CMV plus the relevant HLA. HLA-C-restricted, CMV-specific TCR beta clonotypes were dominant ex vivo.

This clonotype was found a few times. The target antigen is unknown. From the reads, TCRdb called clonotypes with MiXCR, one entry per CDR3 protein. The sample shows approximately 910,000 distinct CDR3 sequences, 30% to 40% of them seen only once. Sequencing was performed on cultured CD8+ T cells from PBMCs, taken from culture after CMV antigen stimulation. The receptor's source is a human donor in good health (CMV status not recorded). Some clones in this sample may be carry-over from other donors' samples. The chain joins TRBV27 to TRBJ2-7, with D perhaps matching TRBD1 (7 bases). For the CDR3, the DNA is TGTGCCAGCAGTCCTGGGGGGACAGCTTACCACGAGCAGTACGTC. This codes for CASSPGGTAYHEQYV.